This T cell receptor beta chain appears in the sequencing data of a study of response to subunit inactivated influenza vaccine. Overall study findings and caveats: That few new T cells are recruited by each seasonal influenza vaccination was the authors' suggestion.

Comment on this clonotype: What it binds is not known.

Germline V CDR1 and CDR2: SGHDT, YYEEEE. This CDR3 region has 17 residues. The V segment lost 3 bases and the J segment 2 bases; nucleotides outside the gene matches: 13. TCRdb ran MiXCR on the RT-PCR reads and lists one entry per CDR3 protein. The sample lists around 530,000 distinct CDR3 sequences, 15% to 20% occurring once. This material consisted of CD4+ T cells sorted from PBMCs, taken approximately 25 months after vaccination. The TCR was taken from a man aged 50 to 69 who received an inactivated influenza vaccine. V gene TRBV5-6 combines with J gene TRBJ2-5; 7 nucleotides match TRBD1. The DNA for the CDR3 is TGTGCCAGCAGCTCCTCCCCAGGGACAGAACAACAAGAGACCCAGTACTTC. Amino acid sequence: CASSSSPGTEQQETQYF.